These T cell receptor beta chains were read from a single sample in a study of kidney transplant recipient with SARS-CoV-2 infection. TCRdb reprocessed the reads with MiXCR, giving one entry per CDR3 protein. The sample holds roughly 230,000 distinct CDR3 sequences, about 28% seen once. The sequences come from a blood sample, collected at baseline and between days 110 and 120 from a kidney transplant recipient. The receptor source for this set is a male patient between 25 and 39 years old who had COVID-19 and was a kidney transplant recipient. Some T cells here may be from the graft donor. CDR3s include the opening cysteine and the closing phenylalanine or tryptophan. A D gene is named only where the DNA matches it firmly. The size field is filled for only some rows; it gives once, few, many or a size class.

clone_size: many; v_call: TRBV28; j_call: TRBJ2-7; d_call: NA; cdr3_aa: CASSLTSYEQYF; cdr3_nt: TGTGCCAGCAGTTTAACTTCCTACGAGCAGTACTTC
clone_size: many; v_call: TRBV3-1; j_call: TRBJ1-1; d_call: NA; cdr3_aa: CASSHRVPISIRTEAFF; cdr3_nt: TGTGCCAGCAGCCATAGGGTTCCCATTTCAATTCGCACTGAAGCTTTCTTT
clone_size: many; v_call: TRBV29-1; j_call: TRBJ1-2; d_call: NA; cdr3_aa: CSVALGGNYGYTF; cdr3_nt: TGCAGCGTAGCATTAGGGGGAAACTATGGCTACACCTTC
clone_size: many; v_call: TRBV11-1; j_call: TRBJ2-5; d_call: TRBD1; cdr3_aa: CASSSPGQQGETQYF; cdr3_nt: TGTGCCAGCAGCTCGCCGGGACAGCAAGGAGAGACCCAGTACTTC
clone_size: many; v_call: TRBV30; j_call: TRBJ2-7; d_call: NA; cdr3_aa: CASETGSYEQYF; cdr3_nt: TGTGCCTCGGAGACTGGTTCCTACGAGCAGTACTTC
clone_size: many; v_call: TRBV20-1; j_call: TRBJ2-7; d_call: TRBD1; cdr3_aa: CSARDPTGGAYEQYF; cdr3_nt: TGCAGTGCTAGAGATCCGACAGGGGGGGCCTACGAGCAGTACTTC
clone_size: NA; v_call: TRBV5-1; j_call: TRBJ2-1; d_call: TRBD2; cdr3_aa: CASSRGDGSSYNEQFF; cdr3_nt: TGCGCCAGCAGTCGGGGGGACGGTAGCTCCTACAATGAGCAGTTCTTC
clone_size: many; v_call: TRBV6-5; j_call: TRBJ1-2; d_call: NA; cdr3_aa: CASSSLVGRGGNGYTF; cdr3_nt: TGTGCCAGCAGTTCCCTAGTGGGGCGGGGAGGGAATGGCTACACCTTC
clone_size: few; v_call: TRBV9; j_call: TRBJ2-1; d_call: NA; cdr3_aa: CASSPREGSFEQFF; cdr3_nt: TGTGCCAGCAGCCCCCGCGAGGGATCCTTCGAGCAGTTCTTC
clone_size: many; v_call: TRBV28; j_call: TRBJ1-3; d_call: NA; cdr3_aa: CASRGLSRGNTIYF; cdr3_nt: TGTGCCAGCAGAGGGTTGTCGAGAGGAAACACCATATATTTT
clone_size: many; v_call: TRBV4-2; j_call: TRBJ2-3; d_call: NA; cdr3_aa: CASSHPEGGKADTQYF; cdr3_nt: TGTGCCAGCAGCCACCCAGAGGGCGGGAAGGCAGATACGCAGTATTTT
clone_size: many; v_call: TRBV9; j_call: TRBJ1-2; d_call: NA; cdr3_aa: CASVSAYSRKTYGYTF; cdr3_nt: TGTGCCAGCGTGTCCGCGTACTCAAGAAAGACCTATGGCTACACCTTC
clone_size: many; v_call: TRBV19; j_call: TRBJ1-2; d_call: NA; cdr3_aa: CASSNAWTNRKTYGYTF; cdr3_nt: TGTGCCAGTAGTAATGCATGGACAAATCGAAAGACCTATGGCTACACCTTC
clone_size: NA; v_call: TRBV5-6; j_call: TRBJ1-2; d_call: NA; cdr3_aa: CASQNSNSRKPYGYTF; cdr3_nt: TGTGCCAGCCAAAATTCCAATAGTCGAAAGCCCTATGGCTACACCTTC